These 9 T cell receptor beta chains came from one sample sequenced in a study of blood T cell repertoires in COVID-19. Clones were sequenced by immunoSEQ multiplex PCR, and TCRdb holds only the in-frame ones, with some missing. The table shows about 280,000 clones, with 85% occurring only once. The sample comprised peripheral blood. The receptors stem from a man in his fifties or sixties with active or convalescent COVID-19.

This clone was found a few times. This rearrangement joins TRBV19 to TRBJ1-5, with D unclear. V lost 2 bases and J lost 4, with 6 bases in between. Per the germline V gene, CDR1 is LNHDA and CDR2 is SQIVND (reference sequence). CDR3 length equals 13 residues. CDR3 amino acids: CASSINPNQPQHF. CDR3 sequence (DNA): TGTGCCAGTAGTATAAATCCGAATCAGCCCCAGCATTTT.

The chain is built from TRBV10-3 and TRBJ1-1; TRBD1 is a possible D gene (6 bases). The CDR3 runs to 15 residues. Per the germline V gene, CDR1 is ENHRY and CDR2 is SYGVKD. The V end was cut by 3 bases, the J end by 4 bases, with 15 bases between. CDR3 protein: CAISELIGGPTEAFF. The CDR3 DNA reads TGTGCCATCAGTGAACTCATTGGGGGCCCCACTGAAGCTTTCTTT.

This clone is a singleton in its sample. CDR3 sequence (DNA): TGCGCCAGCAGCTTGCGTGGGTCGGGGGTTGCAACTAATGAAAAACTGTTTTTT. Its protein is CASSLRGSGVATNEKLFF. The chain combines TRBV5-1 with TRBJ1-4; the D gene is possibly TRBD1 (5 bases). Germline V lookup: CDR1 SGHRS, CDR2 YFSETQ. V dropped 1 base and J dropped 0 bases, with 16 bases sitting between them. The CDR3 spans 18 residues.

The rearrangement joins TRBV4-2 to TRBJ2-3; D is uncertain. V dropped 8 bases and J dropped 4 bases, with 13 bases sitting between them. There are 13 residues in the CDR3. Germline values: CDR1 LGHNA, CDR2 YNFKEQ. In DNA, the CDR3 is TGTGCCAGCGGCGTGGATGCGGCAGATACGCAGTATTTT. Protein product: CASGVDAADTQYF.

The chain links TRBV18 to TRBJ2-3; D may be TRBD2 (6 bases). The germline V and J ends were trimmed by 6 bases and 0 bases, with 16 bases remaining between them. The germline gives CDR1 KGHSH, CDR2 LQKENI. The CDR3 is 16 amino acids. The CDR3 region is CASSRRAGSSTDTQYF. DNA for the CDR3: TGTGCCAGCTCGAGAAGAGCGGGCTCTAGCACAGATACGCAGTATTTT.

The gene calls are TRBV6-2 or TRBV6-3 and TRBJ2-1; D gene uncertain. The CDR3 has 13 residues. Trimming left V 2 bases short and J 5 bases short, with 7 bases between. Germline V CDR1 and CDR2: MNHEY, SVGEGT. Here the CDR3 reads CASSYHPDNEQFF. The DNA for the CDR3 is TGTGCCAGCAGTTACCATCCGGACAATGAGCAGTTCTTC.

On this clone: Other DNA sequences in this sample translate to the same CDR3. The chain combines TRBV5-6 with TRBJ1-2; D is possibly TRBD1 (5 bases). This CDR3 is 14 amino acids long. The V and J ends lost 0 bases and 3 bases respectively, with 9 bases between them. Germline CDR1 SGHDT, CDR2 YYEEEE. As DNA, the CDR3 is TGTGCCAGCAGCTTGGGGGGCAGGGACTATGGCTACACCTTC. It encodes CASSLGGRDYGYTF.

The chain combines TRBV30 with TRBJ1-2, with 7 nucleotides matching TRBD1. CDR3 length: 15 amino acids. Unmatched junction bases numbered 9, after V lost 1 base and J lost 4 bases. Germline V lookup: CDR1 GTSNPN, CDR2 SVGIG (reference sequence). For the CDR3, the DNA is TGTGCCTGGAGTGATAGAAACAGGGGAACCTATGGCTACACCTTC. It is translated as CAWSDRNRGTYGYTF.

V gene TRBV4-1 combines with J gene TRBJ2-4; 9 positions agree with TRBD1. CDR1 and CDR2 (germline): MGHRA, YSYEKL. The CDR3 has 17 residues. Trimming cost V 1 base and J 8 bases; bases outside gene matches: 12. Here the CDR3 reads CASSQGETGGKRDIQYF. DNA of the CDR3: TGCGCCAGCAGCCAAGGGGAGACAGGGGGAAAAAGGGACATTCAGTACTTC.